One and the same sample provided the 9 T cell receptor beta chains below, sequenced in a study of identical twins. Via MiXCR, TCRdb re-called the 5' RACE reads, giving one row per CDR3 protein. The sample yields hundreds of thousands of distinct CDR3 sequences, around 5.7% seen once. The sequenced material came from naive T cells sorted from blood. The receptors were sampled from a man in his late teens or twenties in good health.

The rearrangement uses TRBV27 and TRBJ2-2; 9 nucleotides line up with TRBD2. Germline values: CDR1 MNHEY, CDR2 SMNVEV (reference sequence). J lost 4 bases, V lost 6 bases, and 9 bases had no gene match. This CDR3 is 16 amino acids long. The CDR3 is CASRKGAGGSTGELFF. DNA of the CDR3: TGTGCCAGCAGAAAAGGAGCGGGAGGTTCCACCGGGGAGCTGTTTTTT.

The table lists this clonotype with a few counts. The rearrangement joins TRBV14 to TRBJ2-3; 8 nucleotides match TRBD2. Germline V gene data show CDR1 as SGHDN and CDR2 as FVKESK. The CDR3 has 16 amino acids. Unmatched junction bases numbered 9, after V lost 3 bases and J lost 4 bases. DNA of the CDR3: TGTGCCAGCAGCCAGACGGGCCCAGCGGGAGCAGATACGCAGTATTTT. Protein: CASSQTGPAGADTQYF.

CDR3 bases: TGTGCCAGCAGCTTACGGCCAGACTACACCTTC. Translating it yields CASSLRPDYTF. The chain couples TRBV13 to TRBJ1-2; D remains unclear. The CDR3 is made up of 11 amino acids. Germline CDR1 and CDR2: PRHDT and FYEKMQ (reference sequence). Between the trimmed V and J ends, which lost 2 bases and 10 bases, there was a span of 8 bases. Filled out from reference TRBV13 and TRBJ1-2, the complete variable domain reads AAGVIQSPRHLIKEKRETATLKCYPIPRHDTVYWYQQGPGQDPQFLISFYEKMQSDKGSIPDRFSAQQFSDYHSELNMSSLELGDSALYFCASSLRPDYTFGSGTRLTVV.

This clonotype was observed a handful of times. This chain links TRBV19 with TRBJ2-1; 8 bases map to TRBD2. This CDR3 region has 15 residues. J lost 0 bases, V lost 7 bases, and 5 bases had no gene match. CDR1 and CDR2 (germline): LNHDA, SQIVND (reference sequence). CDR3: CASMTGTSSYNEQFF. The CDR3 region has the DNA TGTGCCAGTATGACCGGGACTAGCTCCTACAATGAGCAGTTCTTC.

This clonotype has ten or more counts. The chain links TRBV5-1 to TRBJ2-2; the D is unclear. Germline loops: CDR1 SGHRS, CDR2 YFSETQ. The length of the CDR3 is 13 residues. V was clipped by 3 bases and J by 4 bases, with 7 bases between them. CDR3 amino acids: CASSWAITGELFF. Here the CDR3 DNA reads TGCGCCAGCAGCTGGGCTATCACCGGGGAGCTGTTTTTT.

This clonotype was picked up many times. This chain joins TRBV24-1 and TRBJ2-4, with D possibly matching TRBD2 (5 bases). CDR3 size: 17 residues. V lost 4 bases to trimming and J lost 0 bases, with 15 bases between them. The V gene's germline CDR1 is KGHDR and CDR2 SFDVKD. The CDR3: CATSDATPGVAKNIQYF. CDR3 DNA sequence: TGTGCCACCAGTGACGCGACACCCGGGGTAGCCAAAAACATTCAGTACTTC.

The sample holds a few counts of this clonotype. The chain uses TRBV5-1 and TRBJ2-7, with 12 bases fitting TRBD2. Per germline, CDR1 SGHRS and CDR2 YFSETQ. The V gene end was trimmed by 0 bases and the J gene end by 3 bases; junction bases not matched to a gene: 4. The CDR3 covers 16 residues. CDR3 nucleotides: TGCGCCAGCAGCTTGGGGACTAGCGGGAATGACTACGAGCAGTACGTC. As protein: CASSLGTSGNDYEQYV.

This clonotype came up many times. The gene calls are TRBV5-1 and TRBJ2-1, with TRBD1 identical over 7 bases. The CDR3 covers 14 residues. The junction had 6 bases not matched to a gene; V was cut back by 4 bases and J by 5 bases. CDR1 is SGHRS and CDR2 is YFSETQ in the germline V gene. The CDR3 protein is CASSRDRRDNEQFF. CDR3 DNA sequence: TGCGCCAGCAGCCGGGACAGAAGGGACAATGAGCAGTTCTTC.

This clonotype was seen at least ten times. The rearrangement links TRBV6-4 to TRBJ2-1; D uncertain. The CDR3 covers 12 residues. Looked up from germline, CDR1 is MRHNA and CDR2 is SNTAGT. V lost 1 base and J 10 bases, leaving 8 bases between the germline ends. CDR3 region: CASSDYQPEQFF. The DNA of the CDR3 is TGTGCCAGCAGTGACTATCAGCCAGAGCAGTTCTTC.